This T cell receptor beta chain came from a study of Graves' ophthalmopathy and Graves' hyperthyroidism. Points from the study as a whole: This model predicted ophthalmopathy progression (sensitivity around 71%, specificity about 72%). Distinction of ophthalmopathy from stable hyperthyroidism by a 13-signature model reached nearly 90% sensitivity and 75% to 83% specificity. Most expanded clonotypes in thyroid above 0.001 frequency also showed up in blood.

A word on this clonotype: Antigen: not known.

Amplified material comprised TCR beta CDR3 regions derived from RNA transcripts. The library came from an HTBI-primed first-round RT-PCR and a second-round multiplex PCR. In TCRdb, the multiplex PCR reads were re-called with MiXCR into one record per CDR3 protein. The table has a few hundred thousand distinct CDR3 sequences, about two fifths seen once; the top ten hold about 4.1%. Germline CDR1 is DFQATT and CDR2 is SNEGSKA (reference sequence). The CDR3 has 13 residues. V was pared by 3 bases and J by 3 bases, with 4 bases of the junction left unmatched. Hyperthyroidism patients, all newly diagnosed, had under 2 months' duration and ages of 18 to 65.

This clonotype was sampled from an adult man with Graves' hyperthyroidism. The material sequenced was peripheral blood or thyroid tissue (not recorded which). The rearrangement links TRBV20-1 to TRBJ1-2; 7 positions match TRBD1. CDR3 nucleotides: TGCAGTGCTAGGGACAGGACCGACTATGGCTACACCTTC. It codes for CSARDRTDYGYTF.